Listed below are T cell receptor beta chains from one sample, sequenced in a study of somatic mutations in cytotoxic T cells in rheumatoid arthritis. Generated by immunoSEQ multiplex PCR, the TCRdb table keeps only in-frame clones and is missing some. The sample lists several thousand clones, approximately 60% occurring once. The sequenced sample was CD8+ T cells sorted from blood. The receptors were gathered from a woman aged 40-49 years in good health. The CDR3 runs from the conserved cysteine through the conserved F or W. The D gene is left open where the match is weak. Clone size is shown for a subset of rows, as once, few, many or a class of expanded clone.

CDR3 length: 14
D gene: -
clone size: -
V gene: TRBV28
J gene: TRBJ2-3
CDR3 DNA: TGTGCCAGCAGTCTCTCGGGCGGCACAGATACGCAGTATTTT
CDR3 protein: CASSLSGGTDTQYF

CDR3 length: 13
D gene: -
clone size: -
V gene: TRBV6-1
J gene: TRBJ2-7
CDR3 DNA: TGTGCCAGCAGTGAGATGACTTCATACGAGCAGTACTTC
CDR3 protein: CASSEMTSYEQYF

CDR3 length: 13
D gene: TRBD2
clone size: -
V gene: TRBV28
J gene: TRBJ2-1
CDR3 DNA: TGTGCCAGCAGTTTAAGGACTAGAGCAGAGCAGTTCTTC
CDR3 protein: CASSLRTRAEQFF

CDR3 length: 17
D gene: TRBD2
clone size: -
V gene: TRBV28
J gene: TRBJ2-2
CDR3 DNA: TGTGCCAGCAGTCCCCCTCTAGCGGGGGTTATGGCCGGGGAGCTGTTTTTT
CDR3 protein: CASSPPLAGVMAGELFF

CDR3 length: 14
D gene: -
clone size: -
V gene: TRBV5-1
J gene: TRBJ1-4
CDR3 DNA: TGCGCCAGCAGCTTTGGACAAATTAATGAAAAACTGTTTTTT
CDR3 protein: CASSFGQINEKLFF

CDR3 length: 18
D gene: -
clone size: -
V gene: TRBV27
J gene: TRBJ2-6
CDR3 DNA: TGTGCCAGCAGTTTGCGGCTAACAACCCCCTCTGGGGCCAACGTCCTGACTTTC
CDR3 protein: CASSLRLTTPSGANVLTF

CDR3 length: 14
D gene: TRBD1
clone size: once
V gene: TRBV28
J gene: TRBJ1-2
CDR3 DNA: TGTGCCAGCAGTTTAGTAGGACAGGGGGCAAGCTACACCTTC
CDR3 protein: CASSLVGQGASYTF

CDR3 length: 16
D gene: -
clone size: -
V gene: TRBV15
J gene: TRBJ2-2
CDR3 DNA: TGTGCCACCAGCAGAGCTGATAGAGGGAACACCGGGGAGCTGTTTTTT
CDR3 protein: CATSRADRGNTGELFF

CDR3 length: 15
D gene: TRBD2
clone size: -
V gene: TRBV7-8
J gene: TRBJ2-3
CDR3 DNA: TGTGCCAGCGCGAAGAGACTAGCTGGCACAGATACGCAGTATTTT
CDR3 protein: CASAKRLAGTDTQYF

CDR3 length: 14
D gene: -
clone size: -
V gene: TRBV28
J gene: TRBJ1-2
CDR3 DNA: TGTGCCAGCAGCTTCTTTACAGGGAACGATGGCTACACCTTC
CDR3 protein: CASSFFTGNDGYTF

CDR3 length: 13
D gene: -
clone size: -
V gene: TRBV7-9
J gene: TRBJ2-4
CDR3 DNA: TGTGCCAGCAGCTTCGGGGTTACAGGCATTCAGTACTTC
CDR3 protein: CASSFGVTGIQYF

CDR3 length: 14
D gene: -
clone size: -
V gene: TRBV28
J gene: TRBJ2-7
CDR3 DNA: TGTGCCAGCAGGGACCTGAAAAGCTCCTACGAGCAGTACTTC
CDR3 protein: CASRDLKSSYEQYF

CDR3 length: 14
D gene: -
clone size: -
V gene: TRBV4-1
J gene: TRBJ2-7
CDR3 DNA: TGCGCCAGCAGCCAAGCTATGAGCTCCTACGAGCAGTACTTC
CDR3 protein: CASSQAMSSYEQYF

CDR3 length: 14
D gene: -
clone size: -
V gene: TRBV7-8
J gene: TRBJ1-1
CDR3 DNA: TGTGCCAGCAGCTTAGGGACGGGGAACACTGAAGCTTTCTTT
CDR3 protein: CASSLGTGNTEAFF

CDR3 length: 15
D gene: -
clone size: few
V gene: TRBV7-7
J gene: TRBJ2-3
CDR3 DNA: TGTGCTAGCAGCTTAGGTTCACATCGCACAGATACGCAGTATTTT
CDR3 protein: CASSLGSHRTDTQYF

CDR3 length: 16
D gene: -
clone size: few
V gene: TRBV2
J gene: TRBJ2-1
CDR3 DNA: TGTGCCAGCAGGCTGAGCGGCATGAGCTCCTACAATGAGCAGTTCTTC
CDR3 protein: CASRLSGMSSYNEQFF

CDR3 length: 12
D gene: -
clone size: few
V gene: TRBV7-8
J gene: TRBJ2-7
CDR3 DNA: TGTGCCAGCAGCTTAGTTGCCTACGAGCAGTACTTC
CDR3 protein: CASSLVAYEQYF

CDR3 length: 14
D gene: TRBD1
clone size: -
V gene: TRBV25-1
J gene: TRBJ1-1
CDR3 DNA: TGTGCCAGCAGTGCTGGGGACAGCAACACTGAAGCTTTCTTT
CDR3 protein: CASSAGDSNTEAFF

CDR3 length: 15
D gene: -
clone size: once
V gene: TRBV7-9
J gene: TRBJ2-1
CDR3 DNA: TGTGCCAGCAGCCCCCCCGGGAGCTCCTACAATGAGCAGTTCTTC
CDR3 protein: CASSPPGSSYNEQFF

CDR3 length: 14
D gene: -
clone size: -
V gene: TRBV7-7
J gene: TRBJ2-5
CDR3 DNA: TGTGCTAGCAGCTTAGAAATGGGTATGGAGACCCAGTACTTC
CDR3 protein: CASSLEMGMETQYF

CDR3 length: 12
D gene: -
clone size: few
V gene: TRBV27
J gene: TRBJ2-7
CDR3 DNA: TGTGCCAGCGGGAGCGCGGCCTACGAGCAGTACTTC
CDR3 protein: CASGSAAYEQYF

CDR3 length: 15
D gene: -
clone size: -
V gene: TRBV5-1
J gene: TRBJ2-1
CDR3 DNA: TGCGCCAGCAGCTGGGGACATGAGGACTACAATGAGCAGTTCTTC
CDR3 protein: CASSWGHEDYNEQFF

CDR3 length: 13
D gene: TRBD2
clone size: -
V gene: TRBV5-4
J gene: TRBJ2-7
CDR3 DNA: TGTGCCAGCAGAACTAGCGGGAGTTCCGAGCAGTACTTC
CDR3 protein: CASRTSGSSEQYF

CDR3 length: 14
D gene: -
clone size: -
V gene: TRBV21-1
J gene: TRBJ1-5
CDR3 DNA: TGTGCCAGCAGCATTCGTTGGGGGGATCAGCCCCAGCATTTT
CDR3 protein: CASSIRWGDQPQHF

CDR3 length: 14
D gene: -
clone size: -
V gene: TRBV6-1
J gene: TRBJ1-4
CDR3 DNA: TGTGCCAGCACCCTTCTGGAGGGTAATGAAAAACTGTTTTTT
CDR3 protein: CASTLLEGNEKLFF

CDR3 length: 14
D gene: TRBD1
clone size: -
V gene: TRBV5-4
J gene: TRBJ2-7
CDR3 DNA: TGTGCCAGCAGCTTTAGGGGGCCCGGGAACGAGCAGTACTTC
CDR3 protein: CASSFRGPGNEQYF

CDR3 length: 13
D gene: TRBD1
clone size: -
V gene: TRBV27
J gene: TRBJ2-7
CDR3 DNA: TGTGCCAGCAGCAGAGACAGGGTCATCGAGCAGTACTTC
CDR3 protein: CASSRDRVIEQYF

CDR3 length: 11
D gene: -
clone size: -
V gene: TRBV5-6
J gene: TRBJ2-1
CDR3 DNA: TGTGCCAGCAGCTTGGGCGGGATGCAGTTCTTC
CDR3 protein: CASSLGGMQFF

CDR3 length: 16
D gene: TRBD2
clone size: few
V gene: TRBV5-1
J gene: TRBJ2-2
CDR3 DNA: TGCGCCAGCAGCCCAGCACTAGCGGGAGTTACCGGGGAGCTGTTTTTT
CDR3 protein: CASSPALAGVTGELFF

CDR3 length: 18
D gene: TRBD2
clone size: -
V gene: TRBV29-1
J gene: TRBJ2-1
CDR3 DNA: TGCAGCGTTGAGGGACTAGCGGGATCACAGACAGGTTACAATGAGCAGTTCTTC
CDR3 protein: CSVEGLAGSQTGYNEQFF

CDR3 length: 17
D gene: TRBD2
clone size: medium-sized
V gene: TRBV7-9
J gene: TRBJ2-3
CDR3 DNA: TGTGCCAGCAGCCCCGGACTAGCGGGTTTAGGGACAGATACGCAGTATTTT
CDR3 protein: CASSPGLAGLGTDTQYF

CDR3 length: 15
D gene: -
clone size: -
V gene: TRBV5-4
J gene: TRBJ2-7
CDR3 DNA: TGTGCCAGCAGCATAGCCGGCACAGGTGAAGCCGAGCAGTACTTC
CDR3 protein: CASSIAGTGEAEQYF

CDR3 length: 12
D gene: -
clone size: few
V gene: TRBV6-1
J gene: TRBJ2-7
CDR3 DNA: TGTGCCAGCACGGGGCCTAGCGCCGAGCAGTACTTC
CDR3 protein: CASTGPSAEQYF

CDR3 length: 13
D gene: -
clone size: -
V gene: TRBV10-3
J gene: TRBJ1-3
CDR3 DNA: TGTGCCAACCGGGAGCCCTCTGGAAACACCATATATTTT
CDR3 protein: CANREPSGNTIYF

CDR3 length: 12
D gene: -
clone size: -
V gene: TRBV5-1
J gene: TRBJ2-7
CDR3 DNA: TGCGCCAGCAGCTTCAAAGGGACCGAGCAGTACTTC
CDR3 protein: CASSFKGTEQYF

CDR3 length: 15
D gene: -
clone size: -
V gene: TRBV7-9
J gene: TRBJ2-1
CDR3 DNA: TGTGCCAGCAGCTATAACCCGTACGGGAGTGAGGAGCAGTTCTTC
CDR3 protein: CASSYNPYGSEEQFF

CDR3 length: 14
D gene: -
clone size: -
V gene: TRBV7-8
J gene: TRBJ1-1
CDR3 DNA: TGTGCCAGCAGCTTAGGTACAGGGAACACTGAAGCTTTCTTT
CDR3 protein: CASSLGTGNTEAFF

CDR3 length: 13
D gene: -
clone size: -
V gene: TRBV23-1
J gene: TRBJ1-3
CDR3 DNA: TGCGCCAGCACCCGGGAGTCTGGAAACACCATATATTTT
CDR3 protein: CASTRESGNTIYF

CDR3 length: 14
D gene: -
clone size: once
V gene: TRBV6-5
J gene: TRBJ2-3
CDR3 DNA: TGTGCCAGCAGCCAAGGCTCGGGCACAGATACGCAGTATTTT
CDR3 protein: CASSQGSGTDTQYF

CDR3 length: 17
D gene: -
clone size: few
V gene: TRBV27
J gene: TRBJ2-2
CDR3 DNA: TGTGCCAGCAGTTCAAGCGAGGGGGGGCGTTACACCGGGGAGCTGTTTTTT
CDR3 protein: CASSSSEGGRYTGELFF